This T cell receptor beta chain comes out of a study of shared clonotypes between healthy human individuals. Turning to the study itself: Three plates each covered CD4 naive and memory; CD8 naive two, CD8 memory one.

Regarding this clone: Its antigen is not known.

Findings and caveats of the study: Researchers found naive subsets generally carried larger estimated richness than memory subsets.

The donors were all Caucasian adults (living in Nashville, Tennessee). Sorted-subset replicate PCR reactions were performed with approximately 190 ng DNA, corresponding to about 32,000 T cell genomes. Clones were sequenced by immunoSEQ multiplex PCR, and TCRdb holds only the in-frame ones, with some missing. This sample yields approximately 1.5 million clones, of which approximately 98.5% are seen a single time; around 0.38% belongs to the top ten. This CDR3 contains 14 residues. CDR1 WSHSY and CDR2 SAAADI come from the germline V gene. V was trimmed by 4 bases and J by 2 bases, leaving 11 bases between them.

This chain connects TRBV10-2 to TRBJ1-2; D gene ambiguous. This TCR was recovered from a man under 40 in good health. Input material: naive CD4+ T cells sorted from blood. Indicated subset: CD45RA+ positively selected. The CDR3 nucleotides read TGCGCCAGCAGTGTATCAGGTCCCAACTATGGCTACACCTTC. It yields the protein CASSVSGPNYGYTF.